The rows below give T cell receptor beta chains drawn from one sample of a study of T cell responses to AZD1222 COVID-19 vaccine. Here immunoSEQ multiplex PCR was the method, and the copy in TCRdb shows in-frame clones only, minus some. This repertoire shows about 150,000 clones, more than 75% found once; its top ten account for about 4%. The source was peripheral blood, collected on day 0 of MenACWY control vaccination. Receptor source: an adult in good health. CDR3s include the opening cysteine and the closing phenylalanine or tryptophan. The D gene is left open where the match is weak.

D: TRBD1; V: TRBV6-5; CDR3: CASSLDRDSYNEQFF
D: TRBD1; V: TRBV25-1; CDR3: CASSTAGGAETQYF
D: TRBD1; V: TRBV2; CDR3: CASSDGGQGNQPQHF
D: TRBD2; V: TRBV7-9; CDR3: CASSLTSGGATDTQYF
D: NA; V: TRBV18; CDR3: CASSPAGRGTDTQYF
D: NA; V: TRBV7-9; CDR3: CASSSDWGETGELFF
D: NA; V: TRBV7-3; CDR3: CASSPTAHPTGGYTF
D: TRBD1; V: TRBV7-6; CDR3: CASRQPGQGNSPLHF
D: NA; V: TRBV19; CDR3: CASSIGGRQGNTEAFF
D: TRBD1; V: TRBV7-2; CDR3: CASSLGLGQGRIYGYTF
D: NA; V: TRBV7-9; CDR3: CASSLASGGHPWGNTIYF